Shown below are 28 T cell receptor beta chains from a single sample sequenced in a study of T cells in Graves' hyperthyroidism and ophthalmopathy. TCR beta CDR3 sequences were amplified from RNA transcripts. The HTBI primer set was used in a first-round RT-PCR of the TCR CDR3. TCRdb re-called the multiplex PCR reads through MiXCR, storing one row per CDR3 protein. The repertoire holds 600,000 to 900,000 distinct CDR3 sequences, with about 16% as singletons. Source material: blood. Every receptor here comes from a man between 18 and 29 years old with Graves' hyperthyroidism.

As DNA, the CDR3 is TGCAGTGCTAGAGCAGCCCCCCAACTAGCGGGGACGACAGATACGCAGTATTTT. Its protein is CSARAAPQLAGTTDTQYF. The genes are TRBV20-1 and TRBJ2-3; 10 nucleotides align to TRBD2. Germline V gene data show CDR1 as DFQATT and CDR2 as SNEGSKA (reference sequence). V lost 1 base to trimming and J lost 3 bases; unmatched junction nucleotides: 13. The CDR3 is 18 amino acids.

This clonotype was counted ten times or more. This chain joins TRBV7-2 and TRBJ1-6; no clear D gene. Germline lookup yields CDR1 SGHTA and CDR2 FQGNSA. The CDR3 extends over 13 amino acids. Trimming left V 7 bases short and J 6 bases short, with 10 bases between. The CDR3 nucleotides are TGTGCCAGCACCCAAAGTAGTAATTCACCCCTCCACTTT. This translates into CASTQSSNSPLHF.

In its sample, this clonotype was seen a few times. The J gene is TRBJ1-5, the V gene TRBV6-1; possible D gene TRBD1, 5 bases. V lost 2 bases to trimming and J lost 7 bases, with 9 bases between them. Germline CDR1 reads MNHNS; CDR2 reads SASEGT. The CDR3 spans 13 residues. The CDR3 bases are TGTGCCAGCAGTGAACGGGACGGCCAGCCCCAGCATTTT. This gives the protein CASSERDGQPQHF.

This chain links TRBV7-3 with TRBJ1-2, with a possible D match to TRBD1 (6 bases). V lost 5 bases and J lost 8, with 15 bases in between. Germline values: CDR1 SGHTA, CDR2 FQGTGA. This CDR3 is 13 amino acids long. CDR3 coding DNA: TGTGCCAGCAGCCCGGGAGGGGGTAGCGGCTACACCTTC. Translated: CASSPGGGSGYTF.

This clonotype occurred many times. The V gene is TRBV11-2, the J gene TRBJ1-2; TRBD1 is a possible D gene (5 bases). The CDR3 is made up of 14 amino acids. The V gene's germline CDR1 is SGHAT and CDR2 FQNNGV. With 5 bases removed from V and 0 bases from J, the gap between germline ends came to 10 bases. The CDR3 region is CASSLRGANYGYTF. CDR3 nucleotides: TGTGCCAGCAGCCTAAGGGGAGCTAACTATGGCTACACCTTC.

This clonotype has more than one count but fewer than ten. This chain uses TRBV28 with TRBJ1-6; a possible D gene is TRBD1 (6 bases). Germline CDR1 MDHEN, CDR2 SYDVKM. V lost 8 bases and J lost 11, with 13 bases in between. There are 12 residues in the CDR3. CDR3 sequence (DNA): TGTGCCAGCGGACCACAGGGAACACCCCTCCACTTT. Residues: CASGPQGTPLHF.

This clonotype showed up many times. The chain couples TRBV3-1 to TRBJ2-7, with 7 nucleotides matching TRBD2. Looked up from germline, CDR1 is LGHDT and CDR2 is YNNKEL (reference sequence). This CDR3 region has 14 residues. Unmatched junction bases numbered 6, after V lost 4 bases and J lost 3 bases. The CDR3 coding sequence is TGTGCCAGCAGCCCCTCCGGACTAGTCTACGAGCAGTACTTC. Translated: CASSPSGLVYEQYF.

This clonotype is a singleton in its sample. This clone may be a read error of a much larger clone one base away. The chain links TRBV20-1 to TRBJ2-7; 9 positions match TRBD2. J was trimmed by 4 bases and V by 1 base; bases with no gene match: 8. Germline CDR1 is DFQATT and CDR2 is SNEGSKA (reference sequence). The CDR3 spans 15 residues. The CDR3 sequence: CSARGGGRAGYEQYF. DNA for the CDR3: TGCAGTGCTAGAGGTGGCGGGAGGGCCGGGTACGAGCAGTACTTC.

This chain connects TRBV5-4 to TRBJ1-2; 9 bases match TRBD1. The V and J ends lost 4 bases and 3 bases, in that order; junction bases with no gene match: 7. Looked up from germline, CDR1 is SGHNT and CDR2 is YYREEE (reference sequence). This CDR3 spans 15 amino acids. The CDR3 bases are TGTGCCAGCAGCCCCGGGGGACAGGGCGACTATGGCTACACCTTC. Protein sequence: CASSPGGQGDYGYTF. Complete variable domain (other parts from reference TRBV5-4 and TRBJ1-2): ETGVTQSPTHLIKTRGQQVTLRCSSQSGHNTVSWYQQALGQGPQFIFQYYREEENGRGNFPPRFSGLQFPNYSSELNVNALELDDSALYLCASSPGGQGDYGYTFGSGTRLTVV.

This clonotype was seen a few times. The V call is TRBV6-1, the J call TRBJ2-5; 9 bases match TRBD1. From germline, CDR1 is MNHNS and CDR2 SASEGT. Trimming at V came to 11 bases and at J to 3 bases, leaving 7 bases not matched to a gene. The length of the CDR3 is 13 residues. This CDR3 is CAGTGPLEETQYF. The CDR3 nucleotides are TGTGCCGGGACAGGGCCACTAGAAGAGACCCAGTACTTC.

This clonotype was picked up many times. The chain combines TRBV12-3 or TRBV12-4 with TRBJ2-2; TRBD2 is a possible D gene (5 bases). With 3 bases removed from V and 9 bases from J, the gap between germline ends came to 14 bases. The CDR3 length is 14 residues. The CDR3 DNA follows: TGTGCCAGCAGTTTCCGAGACGGAGGACGGGAGCTGTTTTTT. Encoded protein: CASSFRDGGRELFF.

This clonotype was picked up many times. The J gene is TRBJ1-5, the V gene TRBV28; TRBD1 is a possible D gene (5 bases). The CDR3 is made up of 14 amino acids. From germline, CDR1 is MDHEN and CDR2 SYDVKM. V shed 6 bases and J shed 9 bases, with 18 bases lying between them. The CDR3 sequence: CASRPVIGVGPQHF. For the CDR3, the DNA is TGTGCCAGCAGGCCGGTTATAGGGGTCGGGCCCCAGCATTTT.

The V gene is TRBV7-2, the J gene TRBJ2-2; 7 bases fit TRBD2. V was clipped by 5 bases and J by 0 bases; unmatched bases: 3. The CDR3 totals 15 residues. The germline CDR1 and CDR2 sequences are SGHTA and FQGNSA. CDR3 nucleotide sequence: TGTGCCAGCAGCGTAGGGAGGGCGAACACCGGGGAGCTGTTTTTT. Amino acid sequence: CASSVGRANTGELFF.

This chain uses TRBV27 with TRBJ2-2, with 10 bases lining up with TRBD2. Unmatched junction bases numbered 8, after V lost 5 bases and J lost 2 bases. Germline CDR1 reads MNHEY; CDR2 reads SMNVEV (reference sequence). The CDR3 length is 17 residues. The CDR3 DNA sequence: TGTGCCAGCAGTCCCCCCAGCGGGAGGGGTAACACCGGGGAGCTGTTTTTT. It specifies CASSPPSGRGNTGELFF.

CDR3 in amino acids: CSARTNPLRGWRQPQHF. The DNA of the CDR3 is TGCAGTGCTAGAACCAACCCGTTGAGGGGTTGGCGCCAGCCCCAGCATTTT. The V call is TRBV20-1, the J call TRBJ1-5, with D tentatively TRBD1 (5 bases). Germline CDR1 reads DFQATT; CDR2 reads SNEGSKA (reference sequence). The CDR3 has 17 amino acids. The V gene lost 2 bases and the J gene lost 7 bases, with 24 bases spanning the gap.

J is TRBJ1-2 and V is TRBV4-1; D unresolved. The V gene lost 3 bases and the J gene lost 7 bases, with 21 bases spanning the gap. CDR1 is MGHRA and CDR2 is YSYEKL in the germline V gene. The CDR3 sequence is 16 residues long. As DNA, the CDR3 is TGCGCCAGCAGCCACAACCCGAGGAGGGAACTGTTTGGCTACACCTTC. Encoded protein: CASSHNPRRELFGYTF.

This clonotype came up many times. The chain uses TRBV12-3 or TRBV12-4 and TRBJ1-1; no reliable D call. This CDR3 has 14 amino acids. Trimming cost V 7 bases and J 1 base, with 13 bases left between them. The CDR3 reads CASTLSAGNTEAFF. The CDR3 DNA sequence: TGTGCCAGCACCCTTTCAGCGGGGAACACTGAAGCTTTCTTT.

This clonotype was observed a handful of times. This rearrangement joins TRBV28 to TRBJ2-7; the D gene is possibly TRBD1 (5 bases). The germline gives CDR1 MDHEN, CDR2 SYDVKM. The V end lost 6 bases, the J end lost 4 bases, and 13 bases lay between the germline ends. This CDR3 has 13 residues. The chain's CDR3 is CASSVPTGYEQYF. The CDR3 nucleotides are TGTGCCAGCAGCGTACCAACAGGTTACGAGCAGTACTTC.

This clonotype has just a few counts. The chain employs TRBV4-2 and TRBJ2-1; 7 positions agree with TRBD1. Germline CDR1 is LGHNA and CDR2 is YNFKEQ. This CDR3 has 15 amino acids. After removal of 0 bases from V and 5 bases from J, the junction contained 4 bases not matched to a gene. CDR3 nucleotides: TGTGCCAGCAGCCAAGAGAGGGGGCCACACAATGAGCAGTTCTTC. Translating it yields CASSQERGPHNEQFF.

The chain couples TRBV29-1 to TRBJ2-1, with 9 positions matching TRBD1. The V and J ends lost 0 bases and 9 bases, in that order; junction bases with no gene match: 9. Germline CDR1 reads SQVTM; CDR2 reads ANQGSEA. The CDR3 has 15 amino acids. The CDR3 is CSVEDLGQGVGEQFF. In nucleotides, the CDR3 is TGCAGCGTTGAAGATCTGGGACAGGGAGTCGGTGAGCAGTTCTTC.

The chain is built from TRBV27 and TRBJ1-1; D call uncertain. Per germline, CDR1 MNHEY and CDR2 SMNVEV (reference sequence). V was clipped by 5 bases and J by 8 bases, with 24 bases between them. The CDR3 runs to 16 residues. CDR3 protein: CASSISGGTVLSEAFF. In DNA, the CDR3 is TGTGCCAGCAGTATAAGTGGTGGCACGGTCCTGAGCGAAGCTTTCTTT.

There are many counts of this clonotype. V gene TRBV7-8 combines with J gene TRBJ2-3; weak D call: TRBD2 (5 bases). Germline V gives CDR1 SGHVS, CDR2 FQNEAQ. V gave up 2 bases and J gave up 5 bases, with 8 bases separating them. This CDR3 comprises 13 residues. This chain's CDR3 is CASSLREGDTQYF. For the CDR3, the DNA is TGTGCCAGCAGCTTACGGGAAGGAGATACGCAGTATTTT.

The chain has TRBV20-1 and TRBJ1-6, with 9 bases aligning to TRBD1. This CDR3 is 16 amino acids long. V lost 1 base, J lost 7 bases, and 8 bases stayed unmatched. CDR1 is DFQATT, CDR2 SNEGSKA, per germline (reference sequence). The CDR3 coding sequence is TGCAGTGCTAGAGCCATGGGACAGGGAGGGAATTCACCCCTCCACTTT. It encodes CSARAMGQGGNSPLHF.

The chain links TRBV12-3 or TRBV12-4 to TRBJ1-5; weak D call: TRBD1 (6 bases). Trimming cost V 3 bases and J 4 bases, with 13 bases left between them. This CDR3 is built from 15 residues. CDR3 region: CASSFRGGRNQPQHF. CDR3 sequence (DNA): TGTGCCAGCAGTTTTAGAGGGGGAAGAAATCAGCCCCAGCATTTT.

This clonotype was picked up one time. A much larger clone lies a single base off, so this may be a read error. The CDR3 nucleotides read TGTGCCAGCAGTTGCTCGACAAGTCTACAGGTCGGGGAGCTGTTTTTT. It is translated as CASSCSTSLQVGELFF. This rearrangement joins TRBV6-6 to TRBJ2-2, with D perhaps TRBD1 (5 bases). Looked up from germline, CDR1 is MNHNY and CDR2 is SVGAGI (reference sequence). The V end was cut by 4 bases, the J end by 7 bases, with 19 bases between. This CDR3 region has 16 residues.

This clonotype was seen ten or more times. The J gene is TRBJ2-3, the V gene TRBV2, with TRBD2 identical over 9 bases. CDR1 and CDR2 from the germline V gene are SNHLY and FYNNEI. The ends lost 8 bases at V and 4 bases at J; junction bases unmatched: 10. This CDR3 has 15 residues. For the CDR3, the DNA is TGTGCCAGCTCGAAGGGCGGGAGGGCCGCAGATACGCAGTATTTT. Residues: CASSKGGRAADTQYF.

The V gene is TRBV20-1, the J gene TRBJ2-7; 9 nucleotides match TRBD1. CDR1 is DFQATT, CDR2 SNEGSKA, per germline (reference sequence). This CDR3 has 13 amino acids. V was clipped by 2 bases and J by 5 bases; unmatched bases: 4. DNA of the CDR3: TGCAGTGCTAGAAGGGACAGGGCCCACGAGCAGTACTTC. This translates into CSARRDRAHEQYF.

This clonotype appeared once. An end of the junction does not agree with germline; a read error may underlie this. The chain couples TRBV28 to TRBJ2-2, with 10 positions matching TRBD2. The CDR3 runs 14 residues. Germline V gives CDR1 MDHEN, CDR2 SYDVKM. This chain's CDR3 is CASTLLAGIGERFF. The CDR3 DNA sequence: TGTGCCAGCACCTTACTAGCGGGAATCGGGGAGCGGTTTTTT.